This T cell receptor beta chain emerged from a study of cytomegalovirus exposure and HLA in healthy donors. Only a few counts were recorded for this clone. What it binds is not known. Germline CDR1 reads SGHRS; CDR2 reads YFSETQ. V was pared by 0 bases and J by 2 bases, with 6 bases of the junction left unmatched. The CDR3 has 17 residues. Study-level findings and limits: HLA allele associations emerged for roughly 17,000 TCR beta sequences in a later analysis, at 0.05 false discovery rate. Some TCR beta chains (approximately 180 of them) were listed as cytomegalovirus-associated. Most TCR sequences were seen very rarely across donors, but some public TCRs occurred in many.

This PCR relied on a set of 60 Vbeta primers and 13 Jbeta primers. Generated by immunoSEQ multiplex PCR, the TCRdb table keeps only in-frame clones and is missing some. The data contain about 160,000 clones, approximately 80% of them singletons. This rearrangement joins TRBV5-1 to TRBJ2-3, with 10 positions matching TRBD2. Material: PBMCs. The sequence was obtained from a man younger than 40 in good health and CMV-seropositive. The CDR3 bases are TGCGCCAGCAGCTTGGGAAGCGGGGGGGTACTCACAGATACGCAGTATTTT. Amino acids: CASSLGSGGVLTDTQYF.